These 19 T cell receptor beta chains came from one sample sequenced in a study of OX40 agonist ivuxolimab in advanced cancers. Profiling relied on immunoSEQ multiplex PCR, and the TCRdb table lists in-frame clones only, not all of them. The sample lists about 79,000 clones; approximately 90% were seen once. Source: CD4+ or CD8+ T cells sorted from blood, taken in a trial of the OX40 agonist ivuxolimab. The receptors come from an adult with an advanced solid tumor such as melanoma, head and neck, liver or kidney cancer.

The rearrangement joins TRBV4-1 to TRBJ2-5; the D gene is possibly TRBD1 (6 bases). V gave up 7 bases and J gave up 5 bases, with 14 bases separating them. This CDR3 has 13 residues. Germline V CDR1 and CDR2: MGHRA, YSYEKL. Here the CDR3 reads CASKGTGWETQYF. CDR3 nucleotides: TGCGCCAGCAAGGGCACAGGGTGGGAGACCCAGTACTTC.

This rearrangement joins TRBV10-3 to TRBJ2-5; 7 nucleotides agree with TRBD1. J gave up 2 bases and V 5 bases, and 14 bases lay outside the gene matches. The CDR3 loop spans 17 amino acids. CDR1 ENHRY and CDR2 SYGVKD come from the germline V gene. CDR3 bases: TGTGCCATCAGTCTAACCCTTCCGGGACAGAGACAAGAGACCCAGTACTTC. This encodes CAISLTLPGQRQETQYF.

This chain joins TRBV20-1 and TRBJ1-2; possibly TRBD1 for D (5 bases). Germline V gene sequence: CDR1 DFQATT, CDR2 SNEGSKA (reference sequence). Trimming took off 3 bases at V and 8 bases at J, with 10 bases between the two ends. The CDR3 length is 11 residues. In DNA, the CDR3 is TGCAGTGCTAGGGGCGGGGACGGCTACACCTTC. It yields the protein CSARGGDGYTF.

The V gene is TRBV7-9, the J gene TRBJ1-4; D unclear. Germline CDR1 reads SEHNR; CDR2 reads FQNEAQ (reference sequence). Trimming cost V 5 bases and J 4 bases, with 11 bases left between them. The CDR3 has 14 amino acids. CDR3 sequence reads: CASSPHASNEKLFF. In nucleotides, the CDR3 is TGTGCCAGCAGCCCACATGCAAGTAATGAAAAACTGTTTTTT.

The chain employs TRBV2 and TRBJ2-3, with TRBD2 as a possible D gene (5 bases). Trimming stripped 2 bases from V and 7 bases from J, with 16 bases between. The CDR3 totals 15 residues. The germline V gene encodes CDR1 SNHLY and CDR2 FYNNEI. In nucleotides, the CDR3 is TGTGCCAGCAGTGAATTCGGGGTATCGGAGAATACGCAGTATTTT. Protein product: CASSEFGVSENTQYF.

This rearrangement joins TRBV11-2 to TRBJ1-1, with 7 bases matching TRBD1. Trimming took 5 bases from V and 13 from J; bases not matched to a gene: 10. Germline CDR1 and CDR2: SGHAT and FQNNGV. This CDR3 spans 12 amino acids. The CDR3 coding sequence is TGTGCCAGCAGCACTCCCCGACAGGGAGTTTTCTTT. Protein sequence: CASSTPRQGVFF.

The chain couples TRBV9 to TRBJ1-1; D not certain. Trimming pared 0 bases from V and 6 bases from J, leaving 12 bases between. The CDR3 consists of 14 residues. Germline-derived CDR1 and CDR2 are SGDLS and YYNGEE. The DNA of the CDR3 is TGTGCCAGCAGCGTAGAGAGTGGTGTCTCTGAAGCTTTCTTT. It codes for CASSVESGVSEAFF.

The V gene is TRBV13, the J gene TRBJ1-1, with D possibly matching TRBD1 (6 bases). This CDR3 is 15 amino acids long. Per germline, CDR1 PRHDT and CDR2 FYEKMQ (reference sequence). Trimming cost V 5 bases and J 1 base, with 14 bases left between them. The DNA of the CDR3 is TGTGCCAGCAGCACTCGACAGGAGGGGAACACTGAAGCTTTCTTT. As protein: CASSTRQEGNTEAFF.

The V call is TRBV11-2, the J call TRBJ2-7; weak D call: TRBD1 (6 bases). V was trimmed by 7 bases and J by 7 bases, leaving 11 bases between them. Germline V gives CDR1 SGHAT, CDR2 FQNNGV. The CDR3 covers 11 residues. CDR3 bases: TGTGCCAGCACCCAAGGGGGAGAGCAGTACTTC. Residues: CASTQGGEQYF.

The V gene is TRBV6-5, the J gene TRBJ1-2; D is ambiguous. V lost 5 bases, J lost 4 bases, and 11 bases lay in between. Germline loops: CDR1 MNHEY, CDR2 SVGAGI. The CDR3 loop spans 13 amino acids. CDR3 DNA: TGTGCCAGCAGTGTCTCGGCAGCCTATGGCTACACCTTC. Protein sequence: CASSVSAAYGYTF.

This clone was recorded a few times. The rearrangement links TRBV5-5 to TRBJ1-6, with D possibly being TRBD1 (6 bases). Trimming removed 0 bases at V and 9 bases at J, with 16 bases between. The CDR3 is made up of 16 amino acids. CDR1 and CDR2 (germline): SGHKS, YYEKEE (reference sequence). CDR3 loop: CASSLEYWGQGSPLHF. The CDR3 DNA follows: TGTGCCAGCAGCTTGGAATACTGGGGGCAAGGTTCACCCCTCCACTTT.

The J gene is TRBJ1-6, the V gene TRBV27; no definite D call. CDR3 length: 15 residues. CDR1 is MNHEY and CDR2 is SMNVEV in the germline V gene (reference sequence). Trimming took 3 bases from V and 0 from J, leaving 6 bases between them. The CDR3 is CASSLEGSYNSPLHF. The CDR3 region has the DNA TGTGCCAGCAGTTTGGAGGGCTCCTATAATTCACCCCTCCACTTT.

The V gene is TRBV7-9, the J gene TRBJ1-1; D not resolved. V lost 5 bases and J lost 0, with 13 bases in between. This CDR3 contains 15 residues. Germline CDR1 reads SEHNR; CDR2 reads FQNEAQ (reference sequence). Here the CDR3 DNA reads TGTGCCAGCAGCCCCATTAGCGGTATGAACACTGAAGCTTTCTTT. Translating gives CASSPISGMNTEAFF.

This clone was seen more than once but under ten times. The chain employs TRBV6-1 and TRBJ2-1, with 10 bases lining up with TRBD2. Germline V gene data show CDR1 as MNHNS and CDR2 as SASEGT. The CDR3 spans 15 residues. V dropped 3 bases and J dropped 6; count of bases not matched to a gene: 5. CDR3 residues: CASSESSGGGNEQFF. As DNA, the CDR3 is TGTGCCAGCAGTGAGTCTAGCGGGGGAGGCAATGAGCAGTTCTTC.

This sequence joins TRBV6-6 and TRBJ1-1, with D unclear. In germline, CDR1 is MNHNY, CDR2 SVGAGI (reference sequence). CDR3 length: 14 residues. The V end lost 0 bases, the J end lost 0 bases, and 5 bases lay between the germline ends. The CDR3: CASSYSGMNTEAFF. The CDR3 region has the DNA TGTGCCAGCAGTTACTCGGGTATGAACACTGAAGCTTTCTTT.

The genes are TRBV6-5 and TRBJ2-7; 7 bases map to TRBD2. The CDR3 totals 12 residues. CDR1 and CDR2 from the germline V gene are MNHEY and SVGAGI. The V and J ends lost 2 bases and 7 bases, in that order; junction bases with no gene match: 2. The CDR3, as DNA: TGTGCCAGCAGTTACCCAGCGGGGGAGCAGTACTTC. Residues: CASSYPAGEQYF.

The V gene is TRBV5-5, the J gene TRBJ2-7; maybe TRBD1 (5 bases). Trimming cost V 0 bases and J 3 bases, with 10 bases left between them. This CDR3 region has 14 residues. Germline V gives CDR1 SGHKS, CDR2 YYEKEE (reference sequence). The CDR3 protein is CASSLGGSFYEQYF. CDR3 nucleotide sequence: TGTGCCAGCAGCTTGGGGGGCTCATTCTACGAGCAGTACTTC.

This chain's CDR3 is CASIVPTSGGLANTGELFF. DNA of the CDR3: TGTGCCAGCATAGTTCCAACTAGCGGGGGCCTAGCGAACACCGGGGAGCTGTTTTTT. The genes are TRBV2 and TRBJ2-2, with TRBD2 matching 11 bases. The CDR3 is 19 amino acids. Germline lookup yields CDR1 SNHLY and CDR2 FYNNEI. V trimming: 7 bases; J trimming: 0 bases; junction bases outside the gene matches: 13.

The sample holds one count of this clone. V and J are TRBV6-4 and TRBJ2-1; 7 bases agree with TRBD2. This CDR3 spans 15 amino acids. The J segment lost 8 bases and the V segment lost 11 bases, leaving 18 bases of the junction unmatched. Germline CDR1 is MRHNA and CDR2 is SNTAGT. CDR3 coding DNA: TGTGCCGCTCCCCGGGGGGTGGCGGTGGGAGATGAGCAGTTCTTC. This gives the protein CAAPRGVAVGDEQFF.